The rows below give T cell receptor beta chains drawn from one sample of a study of tumor-infiltrating lymphocytes in localized non-small cell lung cancer. Sequencing was performed with immunoSEQ multiplex PCR; in TCRdb, only in-frame clones are kept and a portion is missing. The profile shows under 8,000 clones, roughly 80% of them singletons. The sample was lung tumor tissue. The receptor set was obtained from a human donor with non-small cell lung cancer. Both conserved end residues are part of each CDR3. Each record gives: D gene, J gene, V gene, clone size, CDR3 length, CDR3 protein, CDR3 DNA. A D gene is named only where the DNA matches it firmly. Some rows mark clone size as missing; the rest say once, few, many or name a class of expanded clone.

>NA|TRBJ2-7|TRBV7-7|NA|14
CASSPGTEGGEQYF
TGTGCCAGCAGCCCCGGGACGGAAGGGGGCGAGCAGTACTTC
>NA|TRBJ2-2|TRBV9|NA|14
CASSANRDPGELFF
TGTGCCAGCAGCGCCAACAGGGATCCCGGGGAGCTGTTTTTT
>NA|TRBJ2-7|TRBV30|NA|13
CAWSVGQGYEQYF
TGTGCCTGGAGTGTAGGTCAGGGTTACGAGCAGTACTTC
>NA|TRBJ2-2|TRBV7-6|NA|13
CASSVTSPGELFF
TGTGCCAGCAGCGTTACTAGTCCCGGGGAGCTGTTTTTT
>NA|TRBJ1-2|TRBV6-6|NA|15
CASSYSNSFAGGYTF
TGTGCCAGCAGTTACTCTAACAGTTTCGCTGGGGGCTACACCTTC
>NA|TRBJ1-4|TRBV4-1|NA|15
CASSQRLGVLEKLFF
TGCGCCAGCAGCCAAAGATTGGGTGTGCTTGAAAAACTGTTTTTT
>NA|TRBJ1-1|TRBV30|NA|17
CAWSAGTFLVRGTEAFF
TGTGCCTGGAGTGCCGGGACTTTTTTAGTGAGGGGGACTGAAGCTTTCTTT
>NA|TRBJ2-7|TRBV6-1|NA|11
CASSSGFEQYF
TGTGCCAGCAGCTCAGGGTTCGAGCAGTACTTC
>NA|TRBJ1-2|TRBV18|NA|14
CASSPWTENYGYTF
TGTGCCAGCTCACCGTGGACGGAAAACTATGGCTACACCTTC
>NA|TRBJ1-5|TRBV7-9|NA|13
CASSLRDHQPQHF
TGTGCCAGCAGCCTACGGGACCATCAGCCCCAGCATTTT
>NA|TRBJ1-2|TRBV5-4|NA|11
CASNGGQGYTF
TGTGCCAGCAACGGTGGGCAGGGCTACACCTTC
>NA|TRBJ2-1|TRBV7-2|NA|16
CASSLRASLPEDEQFF
TGTGCCAGCAGCTTAAGGGCGTCCCTCCCCGAGGATGAGCAGTTCTTC
>NA|TRBJ2-7|TRBV11-1|NA|14
CASSLEVGGYEQYF
TGTGCCAGCAGCTTAGAGGTGGGAGGATACGAGCAGTACTTC
>NA|TRBJ2-2|TRBV27|NA|14
CASSTIDNTGELFF
TGTGCCAGCAGTACAATCGATAACACCGGGGAGCTGTTTTTT
>TRBD2|TRBJ2-2|TRBV7-8|NA|15
CASSQGTSGPGELFF
TGTGCCAGCAGCCAAGGGACTAGCGGGCCCGGGGAGCTGTTTTTT
>NA|TRBJ1-5|TRBV2|NA|14
CASSEGGSEGAQHF
TGTGCCAGCAGTGAAGGAGGAAGCGAGGGAGCCCAGCATTTT
>NA|TRBJ1-2|TRBV30|NA|13
CASNIGQKGGYTF
TGTGCCTCTAATATTGGACAGAAAGGAGGCTACACCTTC
>NA|TRBJ2-7|TRBV5-4|NA|13
CACKEQGLREQYF
TGTGCCTGCAAGGAACAGGGACTCCGCGAGCAGTACTTC
>NA|TRBJ2-7|TRBV6-6|few|12
CASSFTPYEQYF
TGTGCCAGCAGTTTTACCCCCTACGAGCAGTACTTC
>TRBD2|TRBJ2-7|TRBV14|NA|14
CASSFGGSSYEQYF
TGTGCCAGCAGCTTCGGGGGGAGCTCCTACGAGCAGTACTTC
>NA|TRBJ1-5|TRBV7-2|NA|12
CASSLSGEPQHF
TGTGCCAGCAGCTTATCCGGGGAGCCCCAGCATTTT
>TRBD2|TRBJ2-2|TRBV2|once|16
CASSGVEAGAAGELFF
TGTGCCAGCAGTGGGGTAGAAGCGGGAGCGGCCGGGGAGCTGTTTTTT
>NA|TRBJ1-4|TRBV9|NA|14
CASSSSGNNEKLFF
TGTGCCAGCAGCTCCTCGGGGAACAATGAAAAACTGTTTTTT
>NA|TRBJ2-6|TRBV6-6|NA|14
CASVTAPGANVLTF
TGTGCCAGCGTAACGGCTCCTGGGGCCAACGTCCTGACTTTC
>NA|TRBJ2-5|TRBV15|NA|15
CATSREDNRGETQYF
TGTGCCACCAGCAGAGAAGACAACAGAGGAGAGACCCAGTACTTC
>NA|TRBJ2-7|TRBV5-6|NA|13
CASSSRDSYEQYF
TGTGCCAGCAGCTCTCGGGACTCCTACGAGCAGTACTTC
>TRBD2|TRBJ2-1|TRBV25-1|NA|17
CASSDSSGTSGSNEQFF
TGTGCCAGCAGTGACTCCTCCGGGACTAGCGGGAGCAATGAGCAGTTCTTC
>NA|TRBJ1-4|TRBV7-2|NA|14
CASSSRWVGEKLFF
TGTGCCAGCAGCTCCCGATGGGTGGGTGAAAAACTGTTTTTT
>TRBD1|TRBJ2-2|TRBV2|NA|12
CASGTGPGELFF
TGTGCCAGCGGGACAGGGCCCGGGGAGCTGTTTTTT
>TRBD2|TRBJ2-1|TRBV10-1|NA|15
CASSVLAGENDEQFF
TGCGCCAGCAGTGTGCTAGCGGGAGAAAACGATGAGCAGTTCTTC
>NA|TRBJ2-2|TRBV18|NA|12
CASSPKLGELFF
TGTGCCAGCTCACCAAAACTAGGAGAGCTGTTTTTT
>NA|TRBJ1-2|TRBV20-1|NA|11
CSARSNYGYTF
TGCAGTGCCCGGTCTAACTATGGCTACACCTTC
>NA|TRBJ1-1|TRBV30|NA|12
CAWRGANTEAFF
TGTGCCTGGAGGGGCGCGAACACTGAAGCTTTCTTT
>NA|TRBJ1-2|TRBV5-4|NA|14
CASSLAEANYGYTF
TGTGCCAGCAGCTTGGCTGAAGCTAACTATGGCTACACCTTC
>NA|TRBJ1-5|TRBV19|NA|15
CASSIDAGLGQPQHF
TGTGCCAGTAGTATAGACGCAGGGTTGGGTCAGCCCCAGCATTTT
>NA|TRBJ2-4|TRBV19|NA|16
CASSIPPGPDRNIQYF
TGTGCCAGTAGTATCCCCCCAGGGCCGGATCGAAACATTCAGTACTTC
>TRBD2|TRBJ2-6|TRBV5-4|once|17
CASSTGLAGDGANVLTF
TGTGCCAGCAGCACGGGACTAGCGGGAGATGGGGCCAACGTCCTGACTTTC
>NA|TRBJ2-3|TRBV5-1|NA|13
CASSLEAGLTQYF
TGCGCCAGCAGCTTGGAGGCGGGATTGACGCAGTATTTT
>TRBD1|TRBJ2-1|TRBV11-3|NA|13
CASSPWDRNEQFF
TGTGCCAGCAGCCCCTGGGACAGAAATGAGCAGTTCTTC
>TRBD2|TRBJ2-7|TRBV7-9|NA|13
CASSFGPGGEQYF
TGTGCCAGCAGCTTTGGGCCGGGAGGCGAGCAGTACTTC
>NA|TRBJ1-3|TRBV7-9|NA|14
CASSSGLQRNTIYF
TGTGCCAGCAGCTCGGGCTTACAAAGGAACACCATATATTTT
>TRBD2|TRBJ2-2|TRBV4-2|NA|15
CASSQEAGGPGELFF
TGTGCCAGCAGCCAAGAAGCGGGAGGGCCCGGGGAGCTGTTTTTT
>NA|TRBJ1-1|TRBV11-2|NA|15
CASSRRGAMNTEAFF
TGTGCCAGCAGCCGTCGGGGGGCCATGAACACTGAAGCTTTCTTT